This TCR beta chain was observed in a study of cytomegalovirus exposure and HLA in healthy donors (TCRdb year 2017). About the investigation overall: An earlier analysis of approximately 640 of the donors reported roughly 270 Gb of sequence data and some 120 million unique TCR beta sequences from 190 million or so T cells. An early release that covered approximately 600 HLA-typed donors contained around 300 gigabases of sequencing data and roughly 84 million unique TCR sequences. Of the 300 to 500 genotyped donors, 65% to 90% were placed in the genetic ancestry cluster associated with self-reported Caucasian donors. The study aimed to test whether signatures of past pathogen exposure could be identified by cataloging public T cell receptors. The study used immunosequencing to profile the T cell repertoires of approximately 650 subjects and linked those repertoires to cytomegalovirus serostatus. Along with the approximately 650-subject first cohort, a separate validation cohort of some 130 different subjects was used. The study combined high-throughput TCR immunosequencing, statistical association of individual TCRs with disease status, and machine learning to predict cytomegalovirus infection status. A later analysis re-examined previously published TCR beta repertoires from more than 600 donors and added high-resolution HLA genotyping to investigate patterns of TCR occurrence. The later analysis used no new phenotypic data to find candidate immune exposures, relying instead on TCR beta sequences and their occurrence across donors. An earlier analysis of roughly 600 of the donors used high-throughput TCR beta sequencing to judge whether each TCR beta V gene segment behaved as functional or pseudogenic. Alongside the repertoire data, information on donor age, sex, ethnicity and CMV serostatus was compiled. In a later genetic analysis, genome-wide SNP genotypes for about 65% of the 666 donors were used, and that subset was treated as a discovery cohort. Every discovery cohort repertoire had been produced on one sequencing platform. Both class I and class II loci were covered by HLA typing, at four-digit resolution. The number of donors typed differed by locus, with roughly 629-640 for A, B, C, DRB1 and DQB1, roughly 520 for DQA1, 600 to 610 for DPA1, and some 450 for DPB1. Roughly 5 DR-DQ haplotypes were handled as single units for association and clustering because linkage in the cohort was strong. Across 300 to 400 genotyped donors of the cohort, an average of about 240,000 unique TCR beta nucleotide sequences per donor were sequenced, and roughly 17% of those sequences were non-productive. Here is what the overall study found, with its caveats: Immune exposure information for the cohort was limited to CMV serostatus. Compared with the roughly 670-donor mean, donors in an Asian-associated ancestry cluster had fewer N-insertions in productive TCRs, according to a later genetic analysis. In an earlier analysis of about 540 of the donors, most TCR beta V segments were observed in productive rearrangements about 87% or about 30% of the time, broadly matching IMGT annotations. A further reported finding was that TCR beta sequences accurately predicted the HLA-A and HLA-B alleles for most subjects in the first cohort. A later analysis reported that several top co-occurrence clusters appeared linked to parvovirus B19, influenza, CMV and Epstein-Barr virus. In a later analysis, the rate of TCR association differed among HLA loci, with DRB1 alleles having the most associated TCRs and HLA-C alleles having the fewest. In both the original and validation cohorts, the classifier was reported to diagnose cytomegalovirus status with high specificity and sensitivity. Because HLA typing was unavailable for some donors at each locus, only the typed subset was used in association tests. The authors suggested that the approach could potentially be generalized to other disease states and immunological phenotypes. In vitro tests confirmed that three of the cytomegalovirus-associated TCR beta chains recognize cytomegalovirus antigens. The sequencing pipeline was judged likely to have produced a cluster of highly shared sequence variants as a technical artifact. Because counts were too low, roughly 17 rarely observed V segments, including chromosome 9 orphons, were left out of the earlier analysis of approximately 580 of the donors. According to a later analysis, most CMV-associated TCR beta chains appeared to be HLA-restricted, and the HLA associations seemed to be driven largely by CMV exposure. In a later analysis, HLA-associated TCR beta chains were found to be more clonally expanded and to have lower generation probabilities than equally common non-associated chains. Assigning TCR associations to individual alleles was difficult when HLA alleles, especially DR and DQ, strongly co-occurred. In a later analysis, 16,951 TCR beta sequences were associated with specific HLA alleles at a false discovery rate of 0.05. Linkage disequilibrium might explain the correlated functional status among segregating V segments, but an unknown experimental factor could not be ruled out. A total of some 180 TCR beta chains were listed by the study as associated with cytomegalovirus. The presence/absence analyses assumed that sequencing depth was roughly uniform across donors, and that assumption may not be true. Some IMGT-functional V segments, including TRBV6-2 and TRBV6-3, could not be distinguished by the 87-base-pair reads and were therefore excluded. Only TCR beta chains were sequenced in this cohort, and the absence of alpha or paired-chain data limited detectable features. Most TCR sequences were observed very rarely across donors, whereas some public TCRs were present in many individuals. An association between a missense DCLRE1C variant and V-gene and J-gene trimming of TCR beta chains was found in a later genetic analysis and replicated in an independent cohort.

About this clone: Its cognate antigen has yet to be identified.

Unmatched junction bases come to 6, with V trimmed by 0 bases and J by 6 bases. The CDR3 runs 16 amino acids, cysteine and phenylalanine included. The sequence is cut down to CDR3 DNA, 48 bases in frame from base 1. CDR1 SGHRS and CDR2 YFSETQ were looked up in the germline V gene. The library was built by means of the immunoSEQ multiplex PCR assay. For the multiplex PCR, a mixture combining 60 forward primers for TCR Vbeta segments and 13 reverse primers for TCR Jbeta segments was used. Amplification of the CDR3 region of rearranged TCR beta genes was performed with a multiplex PCR assay on genomic DNA. Amplified TCR beta libraries were sequenced as 87-base-pair reads on the Illumina HiSeq System. The source study handled its data this way. In a later analysis, some 80 million unique TCR beta chains were counted across the 500 to 850 repertoires, and approximately 11 million of these chains were shared by at least two donors. Raw reads were error-corrected and collapsed into unique sequences by a nearest-neighbor algorithm in which closely related sequences were merged to remove PCR and sequencing errors. V, D and J gene segments were assigned by aligning CDR3 sequences to IMGT reference sequences. Each retained sequence needed at least a six-nucleotide match to both a V gene segment and a J gene segment. Rearrangements were classified as productive when the CDR3 lacked stop codons and remained in frame with V and J, and all other rearrangements were classified as non-productive. Following IMGT convention, CDR3 was defined as the stretch from the second conserved V-encoded cysteine to the conserved J-encoded phenylalanine. The earlier analysis of 500 to 650 of the donors excluded any sequence lacking an unambiguous match to a single V gene segment. An earlier analysis of a few hundred of the donors called V segments functional above 56.7% productive rearrangements and segregating when the between-donor standard deviation exceeded 5%. A statistical classification framework was developed to diagnose cytomegalovirus status using the catalog of TCR beta chain sequences. In a later analysis, V and J genes were assigned by comparing TCR nucleotide sequences against IMGT/GENE-DB human TR gene sequences. In a later analysis, CDR3 sequences and most-parsimonious VDJ recombination scenarios were assigned using the TCRdist pipeline. In a later analysis, each TCR beta chain was defined by its CDR3 amino acid sequence together with its V-gene family, and reads without a unique V-gene family were excluded. As a way to deal with suspected cross-contamination and a sequencing artifact, a later analysis dropped 450 to 600 nucleotide sequences that were highly shared and had low generation probability. For each public chain, a later analysis derived a clonal expansion index from normalized ranks of inferred template counts within each repertoire. A later analysis computed generation probabilities with a VDJ recombination model fitted to out-of-frame rearrangements, and checked the results against IGoR. In a later analysis, TCR-TCR, TCR-HLA and TCR-CMV co-occurrence was scored with hypergeometric tests, and a repertoire-size bias correction was applied to TCR pairs. In a later analysis, false discovery rates were estimated by permuting HLA or CMV assignments 20 times. In a later analysis, co-occurring TCRs were grouped using DBSCAN, with TCRdist sequence similarity added in when clustering inside HLA-allele-positive subsets. For co-occurrence clustering, repertoires with fewer than 30,000 or more than 120,000 public chains were excluded, along with four or five repertoires with anomalous nucleotide sharing. The source is immuneACCESS, and TCRdb retained only in-frame sequences with V and J called. Part of the clones is not carried over; for the studies checked, unresolved V genes explain less than half of this, and the remainder is unexplained. V and J calls and clone size are copied from that table; D and trimming were computed from the DNA. The table kept for this sample lists approximately 100,000 clones. Of the sample, under 0.7% falls within the top ten clones.

The cohort consisted of fewer than 700 healthy bone marrow donors. All cohort members were sampled while nominally healthy, although unrecorded immune exposures were likely present. The donor was CMV seronegative and belonged to the group of 350 to 400 seronegative cohort members. A peripheral blood sample was provided by each donor, and peripheral blood mononuclear cells were used for TCR beta sequencing. Genomic DNA was extracted from the blood cell samples with the Qiagen DNeasy Blood Extraction Kit. The receptor comes from a man aged 50-59 years in good health and CMV-seronegative. The sequenced sample consisted of PBMCs. The chain is made from TRBV5-1 and TRBJ2-5, with 12 bases aligning to TRBD2. CDR3 reads: CASSLAPSGGAQTQYF. The nucleotide sequence reads TGCGCCAGCAGCTTGGCCCCTAGCGGGGGGGCCCAGACCCAGTACTTC.